These T cell receptor beta chains were read from a single sample in a study of PD-L1 blockade in urothelial cancer. Repertoires were generated with immunoSEQ multiplex PCR, while TCRdb's copy carries only in-frame clones and drops some. This sample has tens of thousands of clones; 84% occur once, and the top ten carry 9% to 9.5%. Sequences were derived from PBMCs, sampled around atezolizumab (anti-PD-L1) treatment. The source is a woman between 65 and 79 years old with urothelial cancer. The CDR3 runs from the conserved cysteine through the conserved F or W. A D gene is named only where the DNA matches it firmly. Clone size is shown for a subset of rows, as once, few, many or a class of expanded clone.

D	size	length	V	J	DNA	CDR3
TRBD1	.	17	TRBV11-2	TRBJ2-7	TGTGCCAGCAGCTTAGATCAGGGGGCGATCATCCTCTACGAGCAGTACTTC	CASSLDQGAIILYEQYF
.	.	15	TRBV18	TRBJ2-1	TGTGCCAGCTCACCGGAGCGGGCCTCCTACAATGAGCAGTTCTTC	CASSPERASYNEQFF
.	.	17	TRBV19	TRBJ2-7	TGTGCCAGTAGTTCCCCCGCGAATCCGGGTTGGTCCTACGAGCAGTACTTC	CASSSPANPGWSYEQYF
TRBD1	.	16	TRBV7-9	TRBJ2-7	TGTGCCAGCAGCCCCCCGTTCGTGACAGGGGGCGACGAGCAGTACTTC	CASSPPFVTGGDEQYF
.	.	15	TRBV25-1	TRBJ2-1	TGTGCCAGCAGTGAATACAGGGTGGGCTACAATGAGCAGTTCTTC	CASSEYRVGYNEQFF
.	.	18	TRBV5-6	TRBJ2-3	TGTGCCAGCAGCTTGACCCAAATTGGGGTCAGGGCCTATGCTACGCAGTATTTT	CASSLTQIGVRAYATQYF
.	.	12	TRBV6-5	TRBJ1-2	TGTGCCAGCAGTCCAGCGCGGGGTGGCTACACCTTC	CASSPARGGYTF
.	once	14	TRBV27	TRBJ1-1	TGTGCCAGCAGTTTAACAGGGCTGAACACTGAAGCTTTCTTT	CASSLTGLNTEAFF
TRBD1	.	14	TRBV6-1	TRBJ2-7	TGTGCCAGCACCCGGGACAGGGGGGGCTACGAGCAGTACTTC	CASTRDRGGYEQYF
.	once	14	TRBV18	TRBJ2-2	TGTGCCAGCTCACCGTCCACGAACACCGGGGAGCTGTTTTTT	CASSPSTNTGELFF
.	once	15	TRBV2	TRBJ1-5	TGTGCCAGCAGTTTACTCCCCTATAGCAATCAGCCCCAGCATTTT	CASSLLPYSNQPQHF
TRBD2	.	18	TRBV5-1	TRBJ2-5	TGCGCCAGCAGCTTGGCGGGGTTAGCGGGGGAGTCGAAAGAGACCCAGTACTTC	CASSLAGLAGESKETQYF
.	.	16	TRBV5-1	TRBJ2-4	TGCGCCAGCAGCTTGGTTGGGGGCCTGACCAAAAACATTCAGTACTTC	CASSLVGGLTKNIQYF
.	.	15	TRBV6-6	TRBJ1-1	TGTGCCAGCAGTTACAGGGTCCTGGGGGGCACTGAAGCTTTCTTT	CASSYRVLGGTEAFF
.	.	16	TRBV7-6	TRBJ1-1	TGTGCCAGCAGCTTAAACGCGGGGGGCGCAGGGACTGAAGCTTTCTTT	CASSLNAGGAGTEAFF
.	.	14	TRBV29-1	TRBJ1-2	TGCAGCGTTGAAGGATCCATGGAGGTCTATGGCTACACCTTC	CSVEGSMEVYGYTF
TRBD1	.	16	TRBV14	TRBJ1-1	TGTGCCAGCAGCCCTGGGACAGGGGCGCGGAACACTGAAGCTTTCTTT	CASSPGTGARNTEAFF
.	.	13	TRBV9	TRBJ1-2	TGTGCCAGCAGCAACGGACAGAACTATGGCTACACCTTC	CASSNGQNYGYTF
TRBD1	.	16	TRBV4-3	TRBJ2-7	TGCGCCAGCAGCCAGGAGCCCTCGGGACAGGTGAGCGAGCAGTACTTC	CASSQEPSGQVSEQYF
TRBD1	.	14	TRBV10-3	TRBJ2-5	TGTGCCATCAGGACGGACAGGTACCAAGAGACCCAGTACTTC	CAIRTDRYQETQYF
.	once	14	TRBV2	TRBJ1-5	TGTGCCAGCAGCGGGGAAACCGACAATCAGCCCCAGCATTTT	CASSGETDNQPQHF
TRBD2	.	14	TRBV7-3	TRBJ2-1	TGTGCCAGCAGCCAAGCGGGAGGGGCCAATGAGCAGTTCTTC	CASSQAGGANEQFF
.	.	15	TRBV7-8	TRBJ2-2	TGTGCCAGCAGCCGCGGGAAAAGGAACACCGGGGAGCTGTTTTTT	CASSRGKRNTGELFF
TRBD1	.	18	TRBV7-8	TRBJ1-1	TGTGCCAGCAGCTTACTAGCGTCACAGGGGGCGCCGGGCACTGAAGCTTTCTTT	CASSLLASQGAPGTEAFF
.	.	13	TRBV30	TRBJ1-5	TGTGCCTGGAGTGGGTACAGCTATCAGCCCCAGCATTTT	CAWSGYSYQPQHF
TRBD1	.	14	TRBV10-3	TRBJ1-1	TGTGCCATCAGTGAGGCACAGGGGTACACTGAAGCTTTCTTT	CAISEAQGYTEAFF
.	.	15	TRBV19	TRBJ1-6	TGTGCCAGTAGTGGCTACAGGGACGGCCGGATCTCCCTCCACTTT	CASSGYRDGRISLHF
TRBD1	.	15	TRBV10-1	TRBJ1-1	TGCGCCAGCAGTGGAGGGACAGGCCAGAACACTGAAGCTTTCTTT	CASSGGTGQNTEAFF
TRBD1	.	17	TRBV5-1	TRBJ1-1	TGCGCCAGCAGCACTACGGACAGGGGAAGACGAGGAACTGAAGCTTTCTTT	CASSTTDRGRRGTEAFF
TRBD1	.	18	TRBV7-3	TRBJ2-2	TGTGCCAGCAGCTTAGACTTACCCTGGACAGGGAACACCGGGGAGCTGTTTTTT	CASSLDLPWTGNTGELFF
TRBD1	.	16	TRBV19	TRBJ2-3	TGTGCCAGTAGAACAACCGGGACAGGGGGTGTTTCTACGCAGTATTTT	CASRTTGTGGVSTQYF
.	many	13	TRBV7-7	TRBJ2-7	TGTGCCAGCAGCTTAGATCCGGGATACGAGCAGTACTTC	CASSLDPGYEQYF
.	.	16	TRBV9	TRBJ1-3	TGTGCCAGCAGCTTAAAGAGTAGTGGTTCTGGAAACACCATATATTTT	CASSLKSSGSGNTIYF
.	few	13	TRBV6-6	TRBJ1-4	TGTGCCAGCGATCTGACAGGAAATGAAAAACTGTTTTTT	CASDLTGNEKLFF
.	few	15	TRBV18	TRBJ1-1	TGTGCCAGCTCACCACCTCTGGGGGCGCGGACTGAAGCTTTCTTT	CASSPPLGARTEAFF
.	.	15	TRBV4-3	TRBJ2-3	TGCGCCAGCAGCCCCCCGGGCAGGGGGGCAGATACGCAGTATTTT	CASSPPGRGADTQYF
.	.	12	TRBV30	TRBJ1-2	TGTGCCTGGAGCAGACAGTCTTATGGCTACACCTTC	CAWSRQSYGYTF
TRBD1	.	16	TRBV6-1	TRBJ1-2	TGTGCCAGCAGTGACCAACCCGGACAGGGGGCCTATGGCTACACCTTC	CASSDQPGQGAYGYTF
.	.	17	TRBV28	TRBJ1-4	TGTGCCAGCAGTTTCCTCGGGCCGGGACTGCCTAATGAAAAACTGTTTTTT	CASSFLGPGLPNEKLFF
.	.	15	TRBV4-2	TRBJ1-3	TGTGCCAGCAAAGACCAGGGTGCGGAGGGAAACACCATATATTTT	CASKDQGAEGNTIYF
.	.	15	TRBV4-1	TRBJ1-2	TGCGCCAGCAGCCAAGTCGGGGGATTGGGGTATGGCTACACCTTC	CASSQVGGLGYGYTF
.	.	18	TRBV7-8	TRBJ2-7	TGTGCCAGCAGCTTAGCCCGATGGGGGGGCGACCGAACCTACGAGCAGTACTTC	CASSLARWGGDRTYEQYF
.	.	12	TRBV29-1	TRBJ2-1	TGCAGCGTTGAGGTAGACTACAATGAGCAGTTCTTC	CSVEVDYNEQFF
TRBD2	.	16	TRBV28	TRBJ2-7	TGTGCCAGCAGTTTTTTGGCGGGAGGCGCCGCCCACGAGCAGTACTTC	CASSFLAGGAAHEQYF
TRBD1	.	15	TRBV5-6	TRBJ1-2	TGTGCCAGCAGCTTGGTGGACAGGGATCAAGCTGGCTACACCTTC	CASSLVDRDQAGYTF
TRBD2	.	15	TRBV6-1	TRBJ2-1	TGTGCCAGCAGAGTAGCGGGAGGGGGGAACAATGAGCAGTTCTTC	CASRVAGGGNNEQFF
.	.	18	TRBV2	TRBJ1-5	TGTGCCAGCACGAAGGAACGGACAGTCGACAATGGGAATCAGCCCCAGCATTTT	CASTKERTVDNGNQPQHF
.	.	14	TRBV5-1	TRBJ1-4	TGCGCCAGCAGCGTCGGGACACTGAATGAAAAACTGTTTTTT	CASSVGTLNEKLFF